These 13 T cell receptor beta chains were sequenced from one sample in a study of control samples from healthy donors and cancer patients. The table came from immunoSEQ multiplex PCR; TCRdb's copy has only in-frame clones and leaves some out. The sample lists around 120,000 clones; 80% to 95% were seen once. The sample consisted of blood. The receptors were gathered from a woman aged 18-35 years in good health.

The CDR3 sequence: CASSFPGLAGGVEQFF. The DNA for the CDR3 is TGTGCCAGCAGTTTTCCGGGACTAGCGGGGGGTGTTGAGCAGTTCTTC. This chain joins TRBV7-2 and TRBJ2-1; 15 nucleotides match TRBD2. Germline V gene data show CDR1 as SGHTA and CDR2 as FQGNSA. The length of the CDR3 is 16 residues. With 6 bases clipped from V and 9 bases from J, the junction kept 9 bases outside the gene matches.

The count of this clone is one. The chain has TRBV5-1 and TRBJ1-3, with a tentative D call TRBD1 (6 bases). CDR1 is SGHRS and CDR2 is YFSETQ in the germline V gene. The CDR3 totals 17 residues. The V end was cut by 0 bases, the J end by 1 base, with 14 bases between. The CDR3 nucleotides read TGCGCCAGCAGCTTGGTTCCTACAGGGTTGTCTGGAAACACCATATATTTT. It is translated as CASSLVPTGLSGNTIYF. Full variable domain (remainder filled in from reference TRBV5-1 and TRBJ1-3): KAGVTQTPRYLIKTRGQQVTLSCSPISGHRSVSWYQQTPGQGLQFLFEYFSETQRNKGNFPGRFSGRQFSNSRSEMNVSTLELGDSALYLCASSLVPTGLSGNTIYFGEGSWLTVV.

This clone came up once. The genes are TRBV19 and TRBJ1-2; D might be TRBD1 (6 bases). The V and J ends lost 5 bases and 3 bases respectively, with 10 bases between them. In germline, CDR1 is LNHDA, CDR2 SQIVND (reference sequence). The CDR3 has 13 amino acids. The CDR3 sequence is CASSPQGDYGYTF. DNA for the CDR3: TGTGCCAGTAGTCCACAGGGAGACTATGGCTACACCTTC.

A single count supports this clone. J is TRBJ1-1 and V is TRBV6-5; no clear D gene. CDR1 MNHEY and CDR2 SVGAGI come from the germline V gene. The length of the CDR3 is 15 residues. V dropped 2 bases and J dropped 0 bases, with 10 bases sitting between them. The CDR3 region has the DNA TGTGCCAGCAGTTACCCCCCACCGATGAACACTGAAGCTTTCTTT. Translated, it gives CASSYPPPMNTEAFF.

The rearrangement uses TRBV15 and TRBJ2-5; D is ambiguous. Germline V lookup: CDR1 LNHNV, CDR2 YYDKDF (reference sequence). The CDR3 is 13 residues long. Trimming stripped 3 bases from V and 5 bases from J, with 10 bases between. The CDR3 reads CATSRDGVETQYF. For the CDR3, the DNA is TGTGCCACCAGCAGGGATGGCGTCGAGACCCAGTACTTC.

This sequence joins TRBV29-1 and TRBJ1-2; D is uncertain. Germline V CDR1 and CDR2: SQVTM, ANQGSEA. V was trimmed by 2 bases and J by 3 bases, leaving 4 bases between them. The CDR3 consists of 11 residues. The chain's CDR3 is CSVESDYGYTF. The CDR3 nucleotides read TGCAGCGTTGAATCCGACTATGGCTACACCTTC. Complete variable domain (other parts from reference TRBV29-1 and TRBJ1-2): SAVISQKPSRDICQRGTSLTIQCQVDSQVTMMFWYRQQPGQSLTLIATANQGSEATYESGFVIDKFPISRPNLTFSTLTVSNMSPEDSSIYLCSVESDYGYTFGSGTRLTVV.

The table lists this clone with a count of one. This chain joins TRBV4-2 and TRBJ2-7; D might be TRBD2 (6 bases). The CDR3 extends over 15 amino acids. In germline, CDR1 is LGHNA, CDR2 YNFKEQ. V lost 2 bases and J lost 1, with 12 bases in between. The CDR3 protein is CASSQLPEGSYEQYF. In DNA, the CDR3 is TGTGCCAGCAGCCAATTGCCGGAGGGGTCCTACGAGCAGTACTTC.

This clone appeared once. This chain joins TRBV19 and TRBJ1-2, with D maybe TRBD1 (5 bases). This CDR3 has 16 amino acids. Trimming cost V 3 bases and J 4 bases, with 18 bases left between them. CDR1 and CDR2 from the germline V gene are LNHDA and SQIVND (reference sequence). The CDR3 DNA reads TGTGCCAGTAGTATTGCAGGGAGCCCTCTGATCTATGGCTACACCTTC. Its protein is CASSIAGSPLIYGYTF.

In DNA form, the CDR3 reads TGTGCCAGCAGTTTAGAGACTAGCGGGAGGGCGTCGCAGTACTTC. It encodes CASSLETSGRASQYF. The V and J genes are TRBV28 and TRBJ2-7; 14 bases map to TRBD2. J was trimmed by 9 bases and V by 2 bases; bases with no gene match: 6. Germline CDR1 MDHEN, CDR2 SYDVKM. The CDR3 runs to 15 residues.

This chain links TRBV11-1 with TRBJ2-3; D may be TRBD1 (5 bases). The germline V and J ends were trimmed by 5 bases and 1 base, with 13 bases remaining between them. Per germline, CDR1 SGHAT and CDR2 FQDESV (reference sequence). This CDR3 contains 15 residues. The CDR3 region is CASSRSWGRTDTQYF. The DNA for the CDR3 is TGTGCCAGCAGCCGGAGTTGGGGCCGCACAGATACGCAGTATTTT.

The chain combines TRBV28 with TRBJ1-1, with 7 bases aligning to TRBD1. Trimming took 3 bases from V and 4 from J; bases not matched to a gene: 20. The CDR3 is made up of 19 amino acids. Germline V gene sequence: CDR1 MDHEN, CDR2 SYDVKM. The CDR3: CASSFRLGWAGGMATEAFF. In DNA form, the CDR3 reads TGTGCCAGCAGTTTCCGGCTGGGGTGGGCAGGGGGGATGGCCACTGAAGCTTTCTTT.

The genes are TRBV21-1 and TRBJ2-5. TRBV21-1 is reported as a pseudogene. The CDR3 sequence is 15 residues long. CDR3 coding DNA: TGTGCCAGCAGCAAAGCAATAGGTAGACAAGAGACCCAGTACTTC. Translated, it gives CASSKAIGRQETQYF.

This chain joins TRBV4-3 and TRBJ1-4; the D gene is possibly TRBD1 (6 bases). V lost 1 base, J lost 0 bases, and 9 bases lay in between. The germline gives CDR1 LGHNA, CDR2 YSLEER. The CDR3 is made up of 16 amino acids. CDR3 coding DNA: TGCGCCAGCAGCCAAGTCGGGACAACAACTAATGAAAAACTGTTTTTT. Translation gives CASSQVGTTTNEKLFF.